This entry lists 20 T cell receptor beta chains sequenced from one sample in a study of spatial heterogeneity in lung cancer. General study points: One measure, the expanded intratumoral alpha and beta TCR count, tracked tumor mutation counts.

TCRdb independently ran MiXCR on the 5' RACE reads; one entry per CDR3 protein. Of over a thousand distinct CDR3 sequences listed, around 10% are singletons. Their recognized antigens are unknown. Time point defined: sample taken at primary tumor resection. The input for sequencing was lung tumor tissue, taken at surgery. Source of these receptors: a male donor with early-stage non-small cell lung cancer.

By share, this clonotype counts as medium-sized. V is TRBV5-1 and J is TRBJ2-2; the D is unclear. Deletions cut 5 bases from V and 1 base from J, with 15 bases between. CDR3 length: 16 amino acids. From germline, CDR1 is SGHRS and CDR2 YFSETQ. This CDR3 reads CASRQGQFGNTGELFF. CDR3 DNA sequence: TGCGCCAGCAGGCAAGGTCAGTTCGGGAACACCGGGGAGCTGTTTTTT.

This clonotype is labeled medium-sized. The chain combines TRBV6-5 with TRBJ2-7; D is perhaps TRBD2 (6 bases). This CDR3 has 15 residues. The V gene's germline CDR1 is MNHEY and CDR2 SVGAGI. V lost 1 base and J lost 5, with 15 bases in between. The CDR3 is CASSYWAGRGDEQYF. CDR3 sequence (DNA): TGTGCCAGCAGTTACTGGGCCGGGAGAGGCGACGAGCAGTACTTC.

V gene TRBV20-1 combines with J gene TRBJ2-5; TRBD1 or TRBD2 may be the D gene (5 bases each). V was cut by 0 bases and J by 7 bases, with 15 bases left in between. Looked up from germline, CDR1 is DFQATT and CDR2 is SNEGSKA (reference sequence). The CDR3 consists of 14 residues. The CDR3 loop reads CSARDGTNEATQYF. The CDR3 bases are TGCAGTGCTAGAGATGGGACGAACGAAGCGACCCAGTACTTC.

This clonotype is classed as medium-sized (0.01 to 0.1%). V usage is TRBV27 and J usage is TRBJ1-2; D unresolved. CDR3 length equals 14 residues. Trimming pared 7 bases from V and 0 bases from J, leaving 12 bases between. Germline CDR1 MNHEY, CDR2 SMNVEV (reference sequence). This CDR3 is CASTLSPSNYGYTF. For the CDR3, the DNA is TGTGCCAGCACTCTCAGCCCTTCTAACTATGGCTACACCTTC.

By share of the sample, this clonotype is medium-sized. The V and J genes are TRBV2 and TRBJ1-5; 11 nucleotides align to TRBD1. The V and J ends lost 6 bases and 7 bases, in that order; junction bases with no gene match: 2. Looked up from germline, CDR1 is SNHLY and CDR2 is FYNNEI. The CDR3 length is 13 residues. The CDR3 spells CASRGQGGQPQHF. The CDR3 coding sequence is TGTGCCAGCAGGGGACAGGGGGGGCAGCCCCAGCATTTT.

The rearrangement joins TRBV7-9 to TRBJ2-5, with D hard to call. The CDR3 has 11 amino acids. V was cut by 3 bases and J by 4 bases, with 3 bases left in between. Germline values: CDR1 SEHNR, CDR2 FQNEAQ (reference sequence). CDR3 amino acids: CASSLVETQYF. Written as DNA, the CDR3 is TGTGCCAGCAGCTTGGTAGAGACCCAGTACTTC. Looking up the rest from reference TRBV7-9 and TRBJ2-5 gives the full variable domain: DTGVSQNPRHKITKRGQNVTFRCDPISEHNRLYWYRQTLGQGPEFLTYFQNEAQLEKSRLLSDRFSAERPKGSFSTLEIQRTEQGDSAMYLCASSLVETQYFGPGTRLLVL.

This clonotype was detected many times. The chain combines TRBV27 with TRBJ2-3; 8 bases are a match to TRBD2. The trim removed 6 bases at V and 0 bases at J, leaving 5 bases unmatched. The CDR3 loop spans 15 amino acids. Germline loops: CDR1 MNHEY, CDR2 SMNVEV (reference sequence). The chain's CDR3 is CASSLAGVSTDTQYF. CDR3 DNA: TGTGCCAGCAGCCTAGCGGGTGTTAGCACAGATACGCAGTATTTT.

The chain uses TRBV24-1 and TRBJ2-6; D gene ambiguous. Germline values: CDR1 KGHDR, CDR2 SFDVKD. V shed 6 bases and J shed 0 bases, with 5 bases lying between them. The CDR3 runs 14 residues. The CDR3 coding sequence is TGTGCCACCAGTAAAGACTCTGGGGCCAACGTCCTGACTTTC. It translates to CATSKDSGANVLTF.

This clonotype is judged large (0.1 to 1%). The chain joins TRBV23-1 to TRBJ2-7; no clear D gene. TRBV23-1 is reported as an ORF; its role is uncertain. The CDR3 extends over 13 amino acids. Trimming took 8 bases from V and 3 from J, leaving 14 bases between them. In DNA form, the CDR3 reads TGCGCCAGCGGCCTAGGGCGCTTCTACGAGCAGTACTTC. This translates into CASGLGRFYEQYF.

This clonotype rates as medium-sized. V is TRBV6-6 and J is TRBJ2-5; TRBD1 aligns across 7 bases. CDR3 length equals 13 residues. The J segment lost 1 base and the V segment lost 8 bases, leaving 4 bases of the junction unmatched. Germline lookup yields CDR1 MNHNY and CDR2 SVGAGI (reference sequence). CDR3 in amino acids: CASGTASQETQYF. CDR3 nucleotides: TGTGCCAGCGGGACAGCTAGCCAAGAGACCCAGTACTTC.

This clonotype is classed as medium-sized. CDR3 DNA sequence: TGCGCCAGCAGCTTGACAGCGGGAGGAGTAGCCGGGGAGCTGTTTTTT. This encodes CASSLTAGGVAGELFF. The chain joins TRBV5-1 to TRBJ2-2; 9 bases are shared with TRBD2. V lost 1 base to trimming and J lost 6 bases; unmatched junction nucleotides: 7. The CDR3 length is 16 residues. In germline, CDR1 is SGHRS, CDR2 YFSETQ.

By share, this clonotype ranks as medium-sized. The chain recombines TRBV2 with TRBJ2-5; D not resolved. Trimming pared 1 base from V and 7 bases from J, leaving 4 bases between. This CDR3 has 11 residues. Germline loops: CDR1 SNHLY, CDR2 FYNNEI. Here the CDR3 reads CASSEEGTQYF. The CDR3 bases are TGTGCCAGCAGTGAAGAGGGGACCCAGTACTTC.

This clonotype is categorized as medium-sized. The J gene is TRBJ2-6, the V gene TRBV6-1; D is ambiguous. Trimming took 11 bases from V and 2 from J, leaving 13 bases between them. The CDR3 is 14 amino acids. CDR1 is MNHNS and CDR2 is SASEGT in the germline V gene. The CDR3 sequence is CAGNRSPGANVLTF. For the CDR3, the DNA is TGTGCCGGAAACCGAAGCCCTGGGGCCAACGTCCTGACTTTC.

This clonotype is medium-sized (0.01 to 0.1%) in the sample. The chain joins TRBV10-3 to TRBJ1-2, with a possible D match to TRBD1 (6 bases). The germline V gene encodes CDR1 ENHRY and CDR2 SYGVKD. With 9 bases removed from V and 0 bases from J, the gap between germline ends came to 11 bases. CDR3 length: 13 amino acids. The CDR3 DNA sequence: TGTGCCATAAGGGGGGATACTAACTATGGCTACACCTTC. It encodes CAIRGDTNYGYTF.

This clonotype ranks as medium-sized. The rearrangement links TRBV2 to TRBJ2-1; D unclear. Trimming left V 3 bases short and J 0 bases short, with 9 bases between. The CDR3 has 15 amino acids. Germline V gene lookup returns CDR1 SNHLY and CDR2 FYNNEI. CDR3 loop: CASSEPTSSYNEQFF. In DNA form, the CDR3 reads TGTGCCAGCAGTGAGCCCACGAGCTCCTACAATGAGCAGTTCTTC.

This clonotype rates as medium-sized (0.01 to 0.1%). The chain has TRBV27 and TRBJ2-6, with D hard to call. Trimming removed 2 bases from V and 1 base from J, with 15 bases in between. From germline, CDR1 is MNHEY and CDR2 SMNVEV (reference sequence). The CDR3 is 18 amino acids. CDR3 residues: CASSLRAPAMSGANVLTF. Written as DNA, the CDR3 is TGTGCCAGCAGTTTACGAGCCCCCGCAATGTCTGGGGCCAACGTCCTGACTTTC.

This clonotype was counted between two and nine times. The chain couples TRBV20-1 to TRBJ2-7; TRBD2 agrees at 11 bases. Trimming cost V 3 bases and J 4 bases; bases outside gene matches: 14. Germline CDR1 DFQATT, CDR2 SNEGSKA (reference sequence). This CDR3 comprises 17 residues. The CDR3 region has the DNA TGCAGTGCTAGGGCCTTTGGGGTAGCGGGAGGGGAGTACGAGCAGTACTTC. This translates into CSARAFGVAGGEYEQYF.

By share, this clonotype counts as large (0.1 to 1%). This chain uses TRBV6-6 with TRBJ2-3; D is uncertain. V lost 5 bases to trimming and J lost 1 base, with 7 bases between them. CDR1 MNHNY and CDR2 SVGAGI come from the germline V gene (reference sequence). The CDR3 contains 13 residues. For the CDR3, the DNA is TGTGCCAGCAGTATGGACGGCACAGATACGCAGTATTTT. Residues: CASSMDGTDTQYF.

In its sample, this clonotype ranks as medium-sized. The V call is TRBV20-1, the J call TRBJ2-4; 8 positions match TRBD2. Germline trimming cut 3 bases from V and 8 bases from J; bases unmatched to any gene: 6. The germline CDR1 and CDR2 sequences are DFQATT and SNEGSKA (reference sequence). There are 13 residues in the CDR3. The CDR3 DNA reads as TGCAGTGCTAGGCAGAGCGGGAGTGACATTCAGTACTTC. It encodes CSARQSGSDIQYF.

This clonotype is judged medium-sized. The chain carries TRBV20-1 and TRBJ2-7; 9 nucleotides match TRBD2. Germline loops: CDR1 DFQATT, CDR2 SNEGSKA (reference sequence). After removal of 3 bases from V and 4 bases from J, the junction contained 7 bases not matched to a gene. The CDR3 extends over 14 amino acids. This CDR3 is CSARGVAGAYEQYF. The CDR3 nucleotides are TGCAGTGCTAGGGGGGTAGCGGGAGCATACGAGCAGTACTTC.